This TCR beta chain was found in a study of Graves' ophthalmopathy and Graves' hyperthyroidism. As regards this clonotype: This may be a read error: a much more frequent sequence differs by one nucleotide.

From RNA, the CDR3 regions of TCR beta chains were amplified and sequenced. Second-round multiplex PCR followed a first-round RT-PCR using HTBI primers. Using its own MiXCR run on the multiplex PCR reads, TCRdb lists one record per CDR3 protein. The sample yields about 660,000 distinct CDR3 sequences, over 40% seen once. Germline assignment: CDR1 SGDLS and CDR2 YYNGEE. CDR3 length: 14 residues. The sample comprised peripheral blood. This receptor was identified in an adult man with Graves' ophthalmopathy. The V gene is TRBV9, the J gene TRBJ1-6; D not resolved. For the CDR3, the DNA is TGCGCCAGCGGCTTAAGGGATCAGAATTCACCCCTCCACTTT. Translating gives CASGLRDQNSPLHF.